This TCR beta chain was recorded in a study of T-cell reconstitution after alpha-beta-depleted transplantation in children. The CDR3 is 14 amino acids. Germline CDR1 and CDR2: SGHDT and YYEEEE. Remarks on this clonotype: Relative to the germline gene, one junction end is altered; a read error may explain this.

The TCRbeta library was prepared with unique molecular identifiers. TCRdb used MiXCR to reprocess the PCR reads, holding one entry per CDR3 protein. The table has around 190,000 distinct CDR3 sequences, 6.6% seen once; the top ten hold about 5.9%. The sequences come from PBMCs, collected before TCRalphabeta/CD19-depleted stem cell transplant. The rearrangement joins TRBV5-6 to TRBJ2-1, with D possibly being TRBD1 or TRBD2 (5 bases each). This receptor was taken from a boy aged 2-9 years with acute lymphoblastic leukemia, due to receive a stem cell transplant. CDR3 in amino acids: CASSPGLDGTPQVF. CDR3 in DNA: TGTGCCAGCAGCCCCGGGCTCGACGGGACGCCGCAGGTCTTC.